These 8 T cell receptor beta chains originate from one sample sequenced in a study of T cell repertoires in cytomegalovirus infection. From the reads, TCRdb called clonotypes with MiXCR, one entry per CDR3 protein. The sample lists 700,000 to 950,000 distinct CDR3 sequences, about 30% occurring once. No antigen has been assigned to these receptors. The sequencing used cultured CD8+ T cells from PBMCs, collected from culture after CMV antigen stimulation. The receptors derive from a human donor in good health (CMV status not recorded). Some clones in this sample may be carry-over from other donors' samples.

V usage is TRBV27 and J usage is TRBJ2-7; 9 bases fit TRBD1. The germline V gene has CDR1 MNHEY and CDR2 SMNVEV (reference sequence). This CDR3 contains 17 residues. Unmatched junction bases numbered 17, after V lost 6 bases and J lost 5 bases. CDR3 DNA: TGTGCCAGCAGCCCCTCCTTGGGGGACAGGGCCCTCGACGAGCAGTACTTC. The encoded protein is CASSPSLGDRALDEQYF.

The CDR3 coding sequence is TGTGCCAGCAGCTTAGCCCGCCCTAATAGCAATCAGCCCCAGCATTTT. Translating gives CASSLARPNSNQPQHF. The rearrangement joins TRBV7-9 to TRBJ1-5; the D is unclear. This CDR3 comprises 16 residues. Germline V gene sequence: CDR1 SEHNR, CDR2 FQNEAQ (reference sequence). Trimming removed 0 bases at V and 0 bases at J, with 9 bases between.

This sequence joins TRBV5-6 and TRBJ2-5; 7 nucleotides agree with TRBD1. The CDR3 totals 15 residues. Germline V gives CDR1 SGHDT, CDR2 YYEEEE. The trim removed 4 bases at V and 2 bases at J, leaving 8 bases unmatched. For the CDR3, the DNA is TGTGCCAGCAGCGGGGACCGGACAGGACAAGAGACCCAGTACTTC. Residues: CASSGDRTGQETQYF.

The chain uses TRBV6-1 and TRBJ1-1; no clear D. Trimming cost V 3 bases and J 6 bases, with 14 bases left between them. Per the germline V gene, CDR1 is MNHNS and CDR2 is SASEGT. The CDR3 length is 14 residues. The CDR3 loop is CASSDWNYRSEAFF. The DNA of the CDR3 is TGTGCCAGCAGTGACTGGAATTATCGATCTGAAGCTTTCTTT.

The chain carries TRBV10-3 and TRBJ1-1, with D perhaps TRBD1 (6 bases). CDR3 length: 15 amino acids. V lost 4 bases, J lost 1 base, and 13 bases lay in between. Germline values: CDR1 ENHRY, CDR2 SYGVKD. For the CDR3, the DNA is TGTGCCATCAGTGCGGGGAACAGGGCGAACACTGAAGCTTTCTTT. The encoded protein is CAISAGNRANTEAFF.

V and J are TRBV27 and TRBJ1-4; D may be TRBD1 (5 bases). With 6 bases removed from V and 2 bases from J, the gap between germline ends came to 16 bases. CDR1 MNHEY and CDR2 SMNVEV come from the germline V gene (reference sequence). The CDR3 covers 16 residues. The CDR3 nucleotides read TGTGCCAGCAGCCATGGGGGGAGGTTGACTAATGAAAAACTGTTTTTT. It specifies CASSHGGRLTNEKLFF.

Notes on this clonotype: A junction boundary mismatches the germline segment, possibly from a read error. The gene calls are TRBV27 and TRBJ2-3; weak D call: TRBD2 (5 bases). The V gene's germline CDR1 is MNHEY and CDR2 SMNVEV (reference sequence). This CDR3 is 15 amino acids long. The CDR3 spells CASRLSVPPGDTQYF. In nucleotides, the CDR3 is TGTGCCAGCAGATTATCGGTCCCGCCGGGGGATACGCAGTATTTT.

The chain is built from TRBV20-1 and TRBJ2-7; TRBD2 aligns across 7 bases. The CDR3 totals 15 residues. Trimming took 2 bases from V and 3 from J; bases not matched to a gene: 10. Per the germline V gene, CDR1 is DFQATT and CDR2 is SNEGSKA (reference sequence). CDR3 DNA sequence: TGCAGTGCTAGACGGGGGGAAGGAGGTTTCTACGAGCAGTACGTC. Amino acid sequence: CSARRGEGGFYEQYV.